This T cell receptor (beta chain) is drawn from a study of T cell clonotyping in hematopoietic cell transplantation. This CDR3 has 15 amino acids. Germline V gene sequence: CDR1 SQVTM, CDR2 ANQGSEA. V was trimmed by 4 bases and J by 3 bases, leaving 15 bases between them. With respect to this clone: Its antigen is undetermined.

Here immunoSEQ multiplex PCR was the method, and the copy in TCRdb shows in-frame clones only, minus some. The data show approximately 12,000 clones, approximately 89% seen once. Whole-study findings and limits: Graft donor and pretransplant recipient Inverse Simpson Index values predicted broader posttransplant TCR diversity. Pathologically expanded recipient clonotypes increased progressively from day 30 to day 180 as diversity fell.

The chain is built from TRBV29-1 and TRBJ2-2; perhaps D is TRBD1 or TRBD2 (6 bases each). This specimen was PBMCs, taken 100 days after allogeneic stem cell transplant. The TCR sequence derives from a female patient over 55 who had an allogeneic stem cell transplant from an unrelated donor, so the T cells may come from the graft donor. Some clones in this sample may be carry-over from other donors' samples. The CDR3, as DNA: TGCAGCGTTGTGGGACTGGGGGCTGACACCGGGGAGCTGTTTTTT. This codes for CSVVGLGADTGELFF.